This T cell receptor (beta chain) was recovered during a study of Ad26.COV2.S vaccination and SARS-CoV-2 variants. Study summary: It was the COV1001 Ad26.COV2.S trial arm that included the donor. Study-wide findings and caveats: Marked by substantial breadth, spike-specific CD8+ and CD4+ T cell responses were reportedly seen after vaccination.

As concerns this clone: The antigen is not known.

Treatment described: around 19 received Ad26.COV2.S at low or high dose, single or two shots; several received placebo; per-sample allocation not given. Samples were taken on day 63 after the first vaccine or placebo injection. Germline lookup yields CDR1 MNHEY and CDR2 SVGAGI. Trimming left V 6 bases short and J 7 bases short, with 12 bases between. The CDR3 has 13 residues. Repertoires were generated with immunoSEQ multiplex PCR, while TCRdb's copy carries only in-frame clones and drops some. The repertoire consists of 380,000 or so clones, with under 90% occurring once and the leading ten covering around 7%.

The chain combines TRBV6-5 with TRBJ2-2; perhaps TRBD2 as D (5 bases). The sequence was obtained from a person aged 18-60 years who received the Ad26.COV2.S COVID-19 vaccine or a placebo. Sequenced material: peripheral blood, taken in a trial of Ad26.COV2.S vaccine versus placebo. The CDR3 reads CASRFRADGELFF. The CDR3 DNA follows: TGTGCCAGCAGATTTAGAGCGGACGGGGAGCTGTTTTTT.